Here is one T cell receptor (beta chain) with its context. The CDR3 covers 13 residues. This record belongs to a study of blood T cell repertoires in COVID-19. Study in general: Sites in the United States, Italy and Spain provided acute and convalescent COVID-19 samples. The analysed material was cDNA or gDNA that came from T cells, B-cell-depleted T cells, or PBMCs.

Original data processing: Reference gene primer amplification in the assay estimated nucleated cell counts. Assay: immunoSEQ multiplex PCR; the TCRdb copy retains only in-frame clones and omits some. V, J and clone size were drawn from that table, and D and trimming were deduced from the DNA. The sample gives 180,000 or so clones, roughly 86% of which show up once; around 3.5% is in the top ten. Sequencing was performed on peripheral blood. The chain recombines TRBV21-1 with TRBJ2-3; the D call TRBD2 from the table was never checked on the DNA. TRBV21-1 is classified as a pseudogene. The receptor was isolated from a man between 65 and 79 years old with acute or convalescent COVID-19. The CDR3 protein is CASSKGRGDTQYF. DNA for the CDR3: TGTGCCAGCAGCAAAGGGCGAGGAGATACGCAGTATTTT.